The rows below give T cell receptor beta chains drawn from one sample of a study of siplizumab effects on memory and regulatory T cells. Data came from immunoSEQ multiplex PCR; TCRdb stores just in-frame clones and leaves some out. Here the sample spans some 97,000 clones, 94% being singletons. The source material was non-Treg CD4+ T cells sorted from blood. These receptors all stem from a human donor in good health. Each CDR3 is given with its conserved first and last residue. Fields, in order: V gene, J gene, CDR3 protein.

v_gene: TRBV7-3; j_gene: TRBJ2-1; CDR3aa: CASSPVWRDVNEQFF
v_gene: TRBV4-1; j_gene: TRBJ2-1; CDR3aa: CASSQTAGDSNNEQFF
v_gene: TRBV5-6; j_gene: TRBJ2-5; CDR3aa: CASSFLTGVETQYF
v_gene: TRBV10-3; j_gene: TRBJ2-1; CDR3aa: CAISLGGTSGGTYNEQFF
v_gene: TRBV5-6; j_gene: TRBJ1-1; CDR3aa: CASSLGLNTEAFF
v_gene: TRBV6-4; j_gene: TRBJ1-1; CDR3aa: CATKRAAGNTEAFF
v_gene: TRBV29-1; j_gene: TRBJ1-2; CDR3aa: CSVEDRVTGYTF
v_gene: TRBV5-1; j_gene: TRBJ1-1; CDR3aa: CASSLTGTEPSTEAFF
v_gene: TRBV5-4; j_gene: TRBJ2-7; CDR3aa: CASSPFASVNSYEQYF
v_gene: TRBV2; j_gene: TRBJ2-7; CDR3aa: CASSDPGTGDYEQYF
v_gene: TRBV5-5; j_gene: TRBJ2-7; CDR3aa: CASSPGLAGVYEQYF
v_gene: TRBV18; j_gene: TRBJ1-1; CDR3aa: CASSPIAAREGEAFF
v_gene: TRBV19; j_gene: TRBJ2-5; CDR3aa: CASSASHGVETQYF
v_gene: TRBV28; j_gene: TRBJ2-5; CDR3aa: CASSSQTGASAQYF
v_gene: TRBV5-1; j_gene: TRBJ2-3; CDR3aa: CASSLGGASGSTDTQYF
v_gene: TRBV28; j_gene: TRBJ2-5; CDR3aa: CASSFLGTEQETQYF
v_gene: TRBV6-6; j_gene: TRBJ2-5; CDR3aa: CASSYRVGSETQYF
v_gene: TRBV7-8; j_gene: TRBJ1-1; CDR3aa: CASSLGTVMNTEAFF
v_gene: TRBV4-1; j_gene: TRBJ2-1; CDR3aa: CASSRIHRAPYNEQFF
v_gene: TRBV15; j_gene: TRBJ1-4; CDR3aa: CATSPSPWDLNEKLFF
v_gene: TRBV6-5; j_gene: TRBJ2-5; CDR3aa: CASKISGDRETQYF
v_gene: TRBV18; j_gene: TRBJ2-4; CDR3aa: CASSPQTVAKNIQYF
v_gene: TRBV5-4; j_gene: TRBJ2-1; CDR3aa: CASSPSGSNNEQFF
v_gene: TRBV19; j_gene: TRBJ1-1; CDR3aa: CASRPRGQGGTEAFF
v_gene: TRBV5-1; j_gene: TRBJ2-5; CDR3aa: CASSFSTHRTAKETQYF
v_gene: TRBV6-5; j_gene: TRBJ1-2; CDR3aa: CASSYSGQGFDYGYTF
v_gene: TRBV5-1; j_gene: TRBJ2-7; CDR3aa: CASSPETSGNYEQYF
v_gene: TRBV9; j_gene: TRBJ2-3; CDR3aa: CASSPLDRGTDTQYF
v_gene: TRBV12-5; j_gene: TRBJ1-4; CDR3aa: CASGPGQGGTNEKLFF
v_gene: TRBV19; j_gene: TRBJ1-2; CDR3aa: CASSIGTSGGYTF
v_gene: TRBV30; j_gene: TRBJ2-1; CDR3aa: CAWRFSRYNEQFF
v_gene: TRBV7-3; j_gene: TRBJ2-1; CDR3aa: CASSPGGGRANEQFF
v_gene: TRBV28; j_gene: TRBJ2-7; CDR3aa: CASTTSPNYEQYF
v_gene: TRBV28; j_gene: TRBJ2-3; CDR3aa: CASSFGALARFTDTQYF
v_gene: TRBV28; j_gene: TRBJ2-5; CDR3aa: CASSFRETQYF
v_gene: TRBV18; j_gene: TRBJ1-4; CDR3aa: CASSPKGEKLFF
v_gene: TRBV7-3; j_gene: TRBJ2-2; CDR3aa: CASSFDNTGELFF
v_gene: TRBV4-1; j_gene: TRBJ2-5; CDR3aa: CASSRTSGSETQYF
v_gene: TRBV14; j_gene: TRBJ2-3; CDR3aa: CASSQDGLAGDTQYF
v_gene: TRBV19; j_gene: TRBJ1-3; CDR3aa: CATRAGLSGNTIYF
v_gene: TRBV7-3; j_gene: TRBJ2-2; CDR3aa: CASSLKNTGELFF
v_gene: TRBV19; j_gene: TRBJ1-2; CDR3aa: CASSIAQSVLF
v_gene: TRBV30; j_gene: TRBJ2-5; CDR3aa: CAWSHPGQKETQYF
v_gene: TRBV7-9; j_gene: TRBJ2-1; CDR3aa: CASARALAVNEQFF
v_gene: TRBV25-1; j_gene: TRBJ2-2; CDR3aa: CASSDFEDTNTGELFF
v_gene: TRBV30; j_gene: TRBJ2-7; CDR3aa: CAWSSGRMNEQYF
v_gene: TRBV5-1; j_gene: TRBJ2-2; CDR3aa: CASSLDSHANTGELFF
v_gene: TRBV28; j_gene: TRBJ2-1; CDR3aa: CASSPGSYNEQFF
v_gene: TRBV18; j_gene: TRBJ1-2; CDR3aa: CASSPDANYGYTF
v_gene: TRBV18; j_gene: TRBJ1-5; CDR3aa: CASSFGGQGGDQPQHF
v_gene: TRBV7-3; j_gene: TRBJ1-1; CDR3aa: CASSPRGTVNTEAFF
v_gene: TRBV18; j_gene: TRBJ2-5; CDR3aa: CASSRPAGVSRETQYF